The clone carrying this T cell receptor beta chain has ten or more counts. Its target is unknown. CDR3 length: 16 residues. Looked up from germline, CDR1 is MNHNS and CDR2 is SASEGT. Unmatched junction bases numbered 9, after V lost 2 bases and J lost 4 bases. 5'RACE template switching generated TCR cDNA, adding a universal primer site and UMIs. TCRdb re-derived calls from the 5' RACE reads in MiXCR, one entry per CDR3 protein. The table shows around 260,000 distinct CDR3 sequences, with about 5.2% occurring only once. This sample is drawn from a study of T cells after yellow fever vaccination. Background on the study: Preparation of the low-cell-number fractions used SMART-Seq v4 Ultra Low Input. General study results and limits: A limited proportion of clonotypes was detected within both the CD4 and CD8 compartments. Most primary-vaccination clones recurred post-booster (around 97% CD4, 88% CD8).

The material sequenced was CD4+ T cells sorted from PBMCs, taken on the day of the yellow fever booster vaccination. This clonotype originated in a man aged 18 to 29 who received the YFV17D yellow fever vaccine. V and J are TRBV6-1 and TRBJ2-7; TRBD1 matches at 9 bases. Here the CDR3 DNA reads TGTGCCAGCAGTGAAATGAGTGGGACAGGGTCATACGAGCAGTACGTC. Amino acid sequence: CASSEMSGTGSYEQYV.